A selection of T cell receptor beta chains follows, all from one sample in a study of cytomegalovirus exposure and HLA in healthy donors. Sequencing was performed with immunoSEQ multiplex PCR; in TCRdb, only in-frame clones are kept and a portion is missing. The table has some 83,000 clones, around 94% seen once. The sequenced sample was PBMCs. The source is a woman aged 18 to 35 in good health and CMV-seronegative. Each CDR3 is given without its conserved first and last residue. A D gene is named only where the DNA matches it firmly. Size is stated for part of the rows, as once, few or many counts, or as a class when the clone is expanded.

D | J | size | V | CDR3
. | TRBJ2-4 | . | TRBV27 | ASSLQGIRAKNIQY
. | TRBJ1-1 | once | TRBV27 | ASSPAVGVNTEAF
TRBD1 | TRBJ1-4 | . | TRBV27 | ASSSGTEYEKLF
. | TRBJ2-7 | . | TRBV6-5 | ASSYSGAYEQY
TRBD1 | TRBJ2-7 | . | TRBV7-2 | ASSLLPRDRSLS
TRBD1 | TRBJ2-7 | . | TRBV19 | ASSGTGSLSAEQY
TRBD1 | TRBJ2-3 | . | TRBV5-1 | ASAQGALTLDIGTDTQY
. | TRBJ1-1 | . | TRBV29-1 | SVALAGRMNTEAF
TRBD1 | TRBJ2-7 | . | TRBV4-1 | ASTREQGLYEQY
TRBD2 | TRBJ2-4 | . | TRBV20-1 | SVVGGLIQY
TRBD2 | TRBJ2-1 | . | TRBV28 | ASSPLWTSSYNEQF
TRBD1 | TRBJ2-1 | . | TRBV9 | ASSRARTGLHEQF
. | TRBJ1-2 | . | TRBV7-9 | AGSSGLSDGYT
TRBD1 | TRBJ2-1 | . | TRBV6-5 | ASSWDSSYNEQF
TRBD2 | TRBJ2-1 | . | TRBV5-6 | ASSLGVAGGLNEQF
. | TRBJ2-7 | . | TRBV5-1 | ASSSPYSGYEQY
TRBD2 | TRBJ2-7 | . | TRBV28 | ASKLVAGVEQY
TRBD1 | TRBJ1-2 | once | TRBV5-6 | ASSLGGDRHGYT
TRBD1 | TRBJ1-2 | . | TRBV4-1 | ASSLDREGDGYT
. | TRBJ2-1 | . | TRBV9 | ASSVVGAGNNEQF
. | TRBJ2-2 | once | TRBV6-1 | ATRQATNTGELF
. | TRBJ1-1 | once | TRBV11-1 | ASSLVEGGTEAF
TRBD1 | TRBJ2-3 | once | TRBV7-8 | ASSRRQGFTDTQY